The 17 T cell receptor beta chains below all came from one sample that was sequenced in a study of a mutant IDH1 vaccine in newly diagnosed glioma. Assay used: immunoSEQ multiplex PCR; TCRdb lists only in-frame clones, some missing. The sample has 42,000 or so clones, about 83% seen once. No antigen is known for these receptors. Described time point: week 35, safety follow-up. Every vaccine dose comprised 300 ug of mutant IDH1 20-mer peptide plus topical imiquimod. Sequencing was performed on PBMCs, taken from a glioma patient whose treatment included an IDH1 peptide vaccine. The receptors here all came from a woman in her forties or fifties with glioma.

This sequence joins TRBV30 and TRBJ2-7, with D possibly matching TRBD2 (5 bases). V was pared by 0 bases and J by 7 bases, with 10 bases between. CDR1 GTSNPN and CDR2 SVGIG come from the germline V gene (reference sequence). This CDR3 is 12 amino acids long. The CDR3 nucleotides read TGTGCCTGGAGTGTTGGGTCGGGGGAGCAGTACTTC. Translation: CAWSVGSGEQYF.

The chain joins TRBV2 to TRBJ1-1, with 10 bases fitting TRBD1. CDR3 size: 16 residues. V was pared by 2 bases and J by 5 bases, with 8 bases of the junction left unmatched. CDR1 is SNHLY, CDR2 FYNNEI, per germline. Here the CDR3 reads CASSESGTGELTEAFF. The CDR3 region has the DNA TGTGCCAGCAGTGAATCGGGGACAGGGGAGTTAACTGAAGCTTTCTTT.

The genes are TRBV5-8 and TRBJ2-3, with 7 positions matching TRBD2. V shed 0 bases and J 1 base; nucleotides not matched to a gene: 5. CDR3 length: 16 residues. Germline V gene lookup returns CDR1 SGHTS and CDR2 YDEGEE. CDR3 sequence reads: CASSLVMGGGTDTQYF. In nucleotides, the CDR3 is TGTGCCAGCAGCTTGGTGATGGGGGGGGGCACAGATACGCAGTATTTT.

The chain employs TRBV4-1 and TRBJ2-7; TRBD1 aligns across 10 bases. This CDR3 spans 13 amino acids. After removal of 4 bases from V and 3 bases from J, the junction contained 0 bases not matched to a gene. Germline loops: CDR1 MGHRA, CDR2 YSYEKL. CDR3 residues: CASSRDRGYEQYF. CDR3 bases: TGCGCCAGCAGCCGGGACAGGGGCTACGAGCAGTACTTC.

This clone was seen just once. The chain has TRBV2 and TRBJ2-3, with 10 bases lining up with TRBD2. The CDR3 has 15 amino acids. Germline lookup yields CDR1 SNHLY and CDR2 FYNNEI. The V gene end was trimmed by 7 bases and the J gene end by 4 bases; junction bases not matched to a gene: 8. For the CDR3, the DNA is TGTGCCAGCAATACTTTAGCGGGGGGTGCAGATACGCAGTATTTT. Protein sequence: CASNTLAGGADTQYF.

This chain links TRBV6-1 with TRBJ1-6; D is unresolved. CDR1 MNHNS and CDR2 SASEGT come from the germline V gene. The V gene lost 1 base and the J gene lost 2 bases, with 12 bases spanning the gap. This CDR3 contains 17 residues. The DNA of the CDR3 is TGTGCCAGCAGTGAAGGCATAAGGACTGCCTATAATTCACCCCTCCACTTT. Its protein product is CASSEGIRTAYNSPLHF.

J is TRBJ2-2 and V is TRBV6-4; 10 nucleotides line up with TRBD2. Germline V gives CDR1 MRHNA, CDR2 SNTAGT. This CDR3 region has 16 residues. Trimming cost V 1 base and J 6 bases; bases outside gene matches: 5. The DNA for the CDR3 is TGTGCCAGCAGTGACTTGAGCGGGGGGGCTGCCGGGGAGCTGTTTTTT. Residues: CASSDLSGGAAGELFF.

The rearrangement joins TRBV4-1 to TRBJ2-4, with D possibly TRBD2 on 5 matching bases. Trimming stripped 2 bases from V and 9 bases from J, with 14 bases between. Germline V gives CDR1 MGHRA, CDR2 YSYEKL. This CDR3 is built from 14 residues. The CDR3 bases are TGCGCCAGCAGCCAAAACGATAGGGAGCTCATTCAGTACTTC. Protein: CASSQNDRELIQYF.

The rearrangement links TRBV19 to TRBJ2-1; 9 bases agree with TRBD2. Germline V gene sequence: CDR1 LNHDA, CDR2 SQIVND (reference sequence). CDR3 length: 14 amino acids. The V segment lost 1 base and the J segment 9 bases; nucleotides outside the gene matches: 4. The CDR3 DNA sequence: TGTGCCAGTAGTATAGGCGGGGGGGCTGGTGAGCAGTTCTTC. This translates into CASSIGGGAGEQFF.

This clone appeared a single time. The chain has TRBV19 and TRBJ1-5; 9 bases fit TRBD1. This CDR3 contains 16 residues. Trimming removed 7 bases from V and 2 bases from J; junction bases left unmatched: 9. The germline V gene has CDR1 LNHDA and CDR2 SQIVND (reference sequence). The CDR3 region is CASKYGTGMGNQPQHF. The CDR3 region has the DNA TGTGCCAGTAAGTACGGGACAGGGATGGGCAATCAGCCCCAGCATTTT.

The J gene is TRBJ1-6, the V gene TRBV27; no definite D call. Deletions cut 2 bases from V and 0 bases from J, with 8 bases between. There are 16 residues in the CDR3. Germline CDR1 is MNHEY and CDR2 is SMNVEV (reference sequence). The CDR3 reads CASSLRPSSYNSPLHF. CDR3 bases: TGTGCCAGCAGTTTACGTCCCAGCTCCTATAATTCACCCCTCCACTTT.

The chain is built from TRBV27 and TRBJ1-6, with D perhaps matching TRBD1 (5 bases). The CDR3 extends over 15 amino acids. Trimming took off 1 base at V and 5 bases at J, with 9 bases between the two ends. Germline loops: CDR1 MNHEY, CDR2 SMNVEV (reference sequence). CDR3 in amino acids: CASSLWSGNNSPLHF. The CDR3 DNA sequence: TGTGCCAGCAGTTTATGGTCAGGGAATAATTCACCCCTCCACTTT.

For the CDR3, the DNA is TGTGCCAGCAGTTACGGGCGGAGTAGCAATCAGCCCCAGCATTTT. Translation gives CASSYGRSSNQPQHF. The chain is built from TRBV6-5 and TRBJ1-5; D uncertain. Looked up from germline, CDR1 is MNHEY and CDR2 is SVGAGI. This CDR3 is 15 amino acids long. V was pared by 2 bases and J by 0 bases, with 8 bases between.

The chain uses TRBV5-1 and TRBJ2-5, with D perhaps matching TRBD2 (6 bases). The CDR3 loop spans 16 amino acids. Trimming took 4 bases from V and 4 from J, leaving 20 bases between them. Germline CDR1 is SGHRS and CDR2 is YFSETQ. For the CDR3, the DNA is TGCGCCAGCAGCAAGGGACTCGCCGACGAACGAGAGACCCAGTACTTC. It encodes CASSKGLADERETQYF.

CDR3 sequence reads: CASSVAGGIAKNIQYF. The DNA of the CDR3 is TGTGCCAGCAGCGTAGCTGGAGGAATAGCCAAAAACATTCAGTACTTC. This chain uses TRBV9 with TRBJ2-4, with D possibly TRBD2 on 5 matching bases. V lost 0 bases to trimming and J lost 0 bases, with 10 bases between them. Germline assignment: CDR1 SGDLS and CDR2 YYNGEE. CDR3 length: 16 amino acids.

Here the CDR3 reads CASSWQETQYF. CDR3 coding DNA: TGCGCCAGCAGCTGGCAGGAGACCCAGTACTTC. V usage is TRBV5-1 and J usage is TRBJ2-5; D is ambiguous. The CDR3 contains 11 residues. The germline V gene has CDR1 SGHRS and CDR2 YFSETQ. V lost 3 bases, J lost 5 bases, and 5 bases lay in between.

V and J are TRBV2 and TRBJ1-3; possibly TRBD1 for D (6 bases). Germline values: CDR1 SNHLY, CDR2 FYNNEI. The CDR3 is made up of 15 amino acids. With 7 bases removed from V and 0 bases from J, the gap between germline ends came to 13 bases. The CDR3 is CASTQGPSSGNTIYF. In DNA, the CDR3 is TGTGCCAGCACCCAGGGGCCCAGCTCTGGAAACACCATATATTTT.